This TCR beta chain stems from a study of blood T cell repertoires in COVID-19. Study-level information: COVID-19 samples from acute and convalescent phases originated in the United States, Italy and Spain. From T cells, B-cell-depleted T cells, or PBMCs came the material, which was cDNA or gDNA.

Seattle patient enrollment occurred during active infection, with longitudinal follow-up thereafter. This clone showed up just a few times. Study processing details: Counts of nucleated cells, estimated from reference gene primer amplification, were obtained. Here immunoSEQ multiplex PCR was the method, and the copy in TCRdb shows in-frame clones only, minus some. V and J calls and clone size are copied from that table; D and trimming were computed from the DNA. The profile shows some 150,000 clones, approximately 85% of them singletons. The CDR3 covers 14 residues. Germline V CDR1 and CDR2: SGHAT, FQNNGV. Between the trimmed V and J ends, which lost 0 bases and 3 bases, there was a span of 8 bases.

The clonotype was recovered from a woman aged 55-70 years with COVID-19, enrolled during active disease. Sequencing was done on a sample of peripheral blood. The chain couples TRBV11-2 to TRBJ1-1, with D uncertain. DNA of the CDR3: TGTGCCAGCAGCTTAGATCCTATTGACACTGAAGCTTTCTTT. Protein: CASSLDPIDTEAFF. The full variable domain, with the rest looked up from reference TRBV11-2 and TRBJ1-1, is EAGVAQSPRYKIIEKRQSVAFWCNPISGHATLYWYQQILGQGPKLLIQFQNNGVVDDSQLPKDRFSAERLKGVDSTLKIQPAKLEDSAVYLCASSLDPIDTEAFFGQGTRLTVV.